This T cell receptor (beta chain) stems from a study of shared clonotypes between healthy human individuals. Background on the study: Each donor's CD8 memory used one plate, CD8 naive two, each CD4 subset three.

Findings and limits, study-wide: When compared with the clonotypes that were shared by all four sorted-subset donors, the non-shared clonotypes turned out to have lower generation probabilities.

Genomic DNA of each subset was evenly split across several immunoSEQ plates. Profiled with immunoSEQ multiplex PCR; TCRdb holds only in-frame clones, not every one. The sample lists over 850,000 clones, approximately 80% occurring once. The V gene's germline CDR1 is LNHDA and CDR2 SQIVND (reference sequence). CDR3 length: 13 residues. Trimming stripped 2 bases from V and 7 bases from J, with 9 bases between. Remarks on this clone: What it recognizes is unknown. The same CDR3 can be traced to other DNA sequences in this sample.

Input material: memory CD4+ T cells from PBMCs. Subset: CD45RA-negative fraction. The clonotype was recovered from a man between 18 and 35 years old in good health. Some clones in this sample may be carry-over from other donors' samples. This sequence joins TRBV19 and TRBJ1-5; perhaps TRBD1 as D (6 bases). This chain's CDR3 is CASSIRGDQPQHF. The CDR3 region has the DNA TGTGCCAGTAGTATAAGGGGGGACCAGCCCCAGCATTTT.